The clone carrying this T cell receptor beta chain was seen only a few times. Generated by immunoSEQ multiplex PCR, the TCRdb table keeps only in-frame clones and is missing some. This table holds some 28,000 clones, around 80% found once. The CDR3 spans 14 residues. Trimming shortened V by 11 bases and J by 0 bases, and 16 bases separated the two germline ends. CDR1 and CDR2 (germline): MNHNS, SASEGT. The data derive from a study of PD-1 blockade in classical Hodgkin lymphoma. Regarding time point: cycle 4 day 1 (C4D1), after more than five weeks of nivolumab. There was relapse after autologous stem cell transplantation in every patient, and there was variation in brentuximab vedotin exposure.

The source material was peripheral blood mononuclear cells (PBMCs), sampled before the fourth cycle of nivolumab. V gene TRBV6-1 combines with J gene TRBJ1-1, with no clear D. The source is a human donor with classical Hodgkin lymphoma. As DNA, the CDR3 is TGTGCCGGGAAGAAGATGGAAGTGAACACTGAAGCTTTCTTT. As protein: CAGKKMEVNTEAFF.